One T cell receptor beta chain is described in this entry. Sequenced by immunoSEQ multiplex PCR; TCRdb stores in-frame clones only, minus some. The table lists 55,000 to 70,000 clones, more than 75% of them singletons. This specimen belongs to a study of OX40 agonist ivuxolimab in advanced cancers. Whole-study context: A mean age of roughly 60 years, range about 20 to 85, was recorded, and around 85% were male.

The germline V gene has CDR1 SGHTA and CDR2 FQGTGA. V lost 5 bases and J 5 bases, leaving 10 bases between the germline ends. This CDR3 region has 13 residues. Systemic immunosuppression or autoimmune disease history was grounds to exclude patients. V is TRBV7-3 and J is TRBJ2-1, with D perhaps matching TRBD1 (6 bases). This receptor was identified in an adult with an advanced solid tumor such as melanoma, head and neck, liver or kidney cancer. The starting material was CD4+ or CD8+ T cells sorted from blood, obtained in a trial of the OX40 agonist ivuxolimab. The CDR3 sequence: CASSQDRNNEQFF. CDR3 coding DNA: TGTGCCAGCAGCCAGGACAGAAACAATGAGCAGTTCTTC.